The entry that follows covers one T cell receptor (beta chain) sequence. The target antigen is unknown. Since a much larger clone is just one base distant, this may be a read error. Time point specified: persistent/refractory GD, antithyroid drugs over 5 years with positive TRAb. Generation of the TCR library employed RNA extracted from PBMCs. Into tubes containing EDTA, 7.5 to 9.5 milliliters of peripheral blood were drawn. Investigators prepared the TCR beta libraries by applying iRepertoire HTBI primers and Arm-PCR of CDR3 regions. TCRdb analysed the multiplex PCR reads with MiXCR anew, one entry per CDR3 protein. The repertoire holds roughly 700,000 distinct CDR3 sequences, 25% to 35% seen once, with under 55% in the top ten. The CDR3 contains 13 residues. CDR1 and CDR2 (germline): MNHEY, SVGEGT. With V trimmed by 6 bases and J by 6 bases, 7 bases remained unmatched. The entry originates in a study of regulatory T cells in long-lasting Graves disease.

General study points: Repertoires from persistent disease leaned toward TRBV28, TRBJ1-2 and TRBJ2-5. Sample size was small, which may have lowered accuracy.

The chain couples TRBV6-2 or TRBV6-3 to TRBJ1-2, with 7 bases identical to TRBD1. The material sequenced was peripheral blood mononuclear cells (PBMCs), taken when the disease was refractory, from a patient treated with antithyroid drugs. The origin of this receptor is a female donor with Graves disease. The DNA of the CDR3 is TGTGCCAGCAGGGCGACAGGGAGCCATGGCTACACCTTC. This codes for CASRATGSHGYTF.